This T cell receptor beta chain is drawn from a study of TIL therapy for anti-PD-1-resistant metastatic lung cancer. Study as a whole: Patients had a median age of around 56 years (range about 35-80). Most patients had lung adenocarcinoma; a handful of tumors were EGFR-mutant, two ALK-rearranged; half smoked currently or formerly. Study-level findings and limits: Compared with baseline intratumoral T cells, expanded TIL cultures were more clonal and less diverse (6% vs 31%).

Regarding time point: pre-treatment sample, taken before nivolumab and TIL therapy. Tumor tissue came from excised metastases, mostly pleural nodules or supraclavicular lymph nodes. Adults with stage 4 NSCLC were enrolled in a phase I trial. Concerning this clone itself: Antigen unknown.

V gave up 3 bases and J gave up 8 bases, with 10 bases separating them. The CDR3 extends over 12 amino acids. Germline CDR1 is SEHNR and CDR2 is FQNEAQ (reference sequence). The immunoSEQ assay was v3. Libraries were prepared by immunoSEQ multiplex PCR; TCRdb keeps only in-frame clonotypes and omits some of them. Of about 10,000 clones in the sample, about 60% were seen once. The starting material was tumor tissue, obtained at baseline. This TCR was sampled from a person between 25 and 80 years old with non-small cell lung cancer. V is TRBV7-9 and J is TRBJ1-2; D is undetermined. This CDR3 is CASSFLRRGYTF. In DNA form, the CDR3 reads TGTGCCAGCAGCTTCTTGAGGCGGGGCTACACCTTC. The full variable domain, its missing parts supplied by reference TRBV7-9 and TRBJ1-2, is DTGVSQNPRHKITKRGQNVTFRCDPISEHNRLYWYRQTLGQGPEFLTYFQNEAQLEKSRLLSDRFSAERPKGSFSTLEIQRTEQGDSAMYLCASSFLRRGYTFGSGTRLTVV.